These T cell receptor beta chains were read from a single sample in a study of CD8 T cells in Susac syndrome. TCRdb re-analysed the immunoSEQ multiplex PCR reads in MiXCR, keeping a single row per CDR3 protein. The data hold around 170,000 distinct CDR3 sequences, with 85% to 95% observed a single time. The sample consisted of CD4+ T cells from PBMCs. Every receptor here comes from a human donor with Susac syndrome. CDR3s include the opening cysteine and the closing phenylalanine or tryptophan. D genes are given only for firm matches. The size entry is marked missing in some rows and otherwise reads once, few, many or a size class.

>TRBJ2-2|13|TRBV19|-|-
CASSTANTGELFF
TGTGCCAGTAGTACTGCGAACACCGGGGAGCTGTTTTTT
>TRBJ2-1|13|TRBV20-1|-|-
CSAGRQGAGTEFF
TGCAGTGCAGGGAGACAAGGGGCAGGGACCGAGTTCTTC
>TRBJ2-5|14|TRBV5-6|-|TRBD2
CASRGGGAAETQYF
TGTGCCAGCAGGGGCGGGGGGGCCGCGGAGACCCAGTACTTC
>TRBJ2-7|15|TRBV20-1|-|-
CSARDWSGRPYEQYF
TGCAGTGCTAGAGATTGGTCGGGGCGGCCATACGAGCAGTACTTC
>TRBJ2-3|18|TRBV24-1|-|TRBD1
CATSDSTTGTRRPDTQYF
TGTGCCACCAGTGACTCCACGACAGGGACGAGGAGACCAGATACGCAGTATTTT
>TRBJ2-3|15|TRBV3-1|-|-
CASSQDQRLLRGQYF
TGTGCCAGCAGCCAAGATCAGCGGCTCCTCCGGGGGCAGTATTTT
>TRBJ1-3|16|TRBV25-1|-|TRBD1
CASSDPRQGSGNTIYF
TGTGCCAGCAGTGATCCCCGACAGGGTTCAGGAAACACCATATATTTT
>TRBJ1-4|15|TRBV7-9|-|-
CASSILQGHNEKLFF
TGTGCCAGCAGCATCCTACAGGGCCATAATGAAAAACTGTTTTTT
>TRBJ2-2|14|TRBV20-1|-|-
CSARFLEGAGELFF
TGCAGTGCTAGATTCTTGGAGGGGGCCGGGGAGCTGTTTTTT
>TRBJ2-3|13|TRBV19|once|-
CASSGSGTDTQYF
TGTGCCAGCAGCGGGTCTGGCACAGATACGCAGTATTTT
>TRBJ1-2|15|TRBV12-3/TRBV12-4|-|-
CASSGDKGSNYGYTF
TGTGCCAGCAGCGGGGATAAGGGTAGCAACTATGGCTACACCTTC
>TRBJ1-5|14|TRBV7-2|-|TRBD1
CASSPQGFDQPQHF
TGTGCCAGCAGCCCACAGGGGTTCGACCAGCCCCAGCATTTT
>TRBJ1-5|14|TRBV20-1|-|-
CSAEDSYANQPQHF
TGCAGTGCTGAGGACAGCTATGCGAATCAGCCCCAGCATTTT
>TRBJ1-5|13|TRBV30|-|-
CAWNREGNQPQHF
TGTGCCTGGAACAGGGAGGGTAATCAGCCCCAGCATTTT
>TRBJ2-5|15|TRBV5-6|-|TRBD1
CASSAADRVQMAQYF
TGTGCCAGCAGCGCGGCAGACAGGGTGCAGATGGCCCAGTACTTC
>TRBJ1-1|12|TRBV7-2|-|-
CASSPLGTGAFF
TGTGCCAGCAGCCCTCTGGGAACCGGGGCTTTCTTT
>TRBJ2-5|15|TRBV2|-|TRBD2
CASRISSGGSETQYF
TGTGCCAGCAGAATATCTAGCGGGGGCTCAGAGACCCAGTACTTC
>TRBJ2-1|16|TRBV5-4|-|TRBD2
CASSSLAGGAYNEQFF
TGTGCCAGCAGCTCACTAGCGGGGGGTGCCTACAATGAGCAGTTCTTC
>TRBJ2-5|13|TRBV27|-|-
CASSSRVQETQYF
TGTGCCAGCAGTTCCAGGGTGCAAGAGACCCAGTACTTC
>TRBJ2-1|15|TRBV5-1|-|TRBD1
CASSSGQTSYNEQFF
TGCGCCAGCAGCTCGGGACAGACCTCCTACAATGAGCAGTTCTTC
>TRBJ1-1|16|TRBV6-2/TRBV6-3|-|TRBD1
CASSYATGTVNTEAFF
TGTGCCAGCAGTTACGCCACCGGGACAGTAAACACTGAAGCTTTCTTT
>TRBJ1-2|13|TRBV15|-|-
CATSRDLSYGYTF
TGTGCCACCAGCAGGGACCTCTCTTATGGCTACACCTTC
>TRBJ1-3|13|TRBV10-3|-|-
CAISPTGRNTIYF
TGTGCCATCAGTCCTACAGGGAGAAACACCATATATTTT
>TRBJ1-2|15|TRBV7-6|-|-
CASSPDTIVSYGYTF
TGTGCCAGCAGCCCCGACACGATTGTATCCTATGGCTACACCTTC
>TRBJ1-5|14|TRBV6-6|-|-
CASSTGDGNQPQHF
TGTGCCAGCAGTACGGGGGATGGAAATCAGCCCCAGCATTTT
>TRBJ2-5|16|TRBV11-2|-|TRBD2
CASSASLAGGQETQYF
TGTGCCAGCAGCGCGTCGCTAGCGGGGGGGCAAGAGACCCAGTACTTC
>TRBJ2-5|13|TRBV10-3|-|TRBD2
CASTSGVQETQYF
TGTGCCTCGACTAGCGGGGTGCAAGAGACCCAGTACTTC
>TRBJ2-1|13|TRBV20-1|-|TRBD2
CSLLSGGLAEQFF
TGCAGTTTGCTTAGCGGGGGGCTTGCTGAGCAGTTCTTC
>TRBJ2-5|15|TRBV18|-|-
CASSPPRGPQETQYF
TGTGCCAGCTCACCACCGAGGGGCCCCCAAGAGACCCAGTACTTC
>TRBJ1-6|15|TRBV5-4|-|TRBD1
CASSRDRERNSPLHF
TGTGCCAGCAGTCGCGACAGGGAGAGGAATTCACCCCTCCACTTT
>TRBJ1-2|16|TRBV3-1|-|TRBD1
CASSHPETGGDYGYTF
TGTGCCAGCAGCCACCCTGAGACAGGGGGCGACTATGGCTACACCTTC
>TRBJ2-5|15|TRBV20-1|-|-
CSAPGSGTFQETQYF
TGCAGTGCTCCTGGTAGCGGAACTTTCCAAGAGACCCAGTACTTC
>TRBJ2-7|15|TRBV20-1|-|TRBD2
CSASGTSGEWNEQYF
TGCAGTGCTAGCGGGACTAGCGGGGAATGGAACGAGCAGTACTTC
>TRBJ1-5|12|TRBV20-1|-|-
CSANPGNQPQHF
TGCAGTGCAAATCCAGGCAATCAGCCCCAGCATTTT
>TRBJ1-2|12|TRBV6-5|-|-
CASTGGEGGYTF
TGTGCCAGCACCGGGGGGGAGGGAGGCTACACCTTC
>TRBJ1-1|15|TRBV3-1|-|-
CASSPSGVLNTEAFF
TGTGCCAGCAGCCCCTCAGGGGTTCTGAACACTGAAGCTTTCTTT
>TRBJ2-5|12|TRBV20-1|-|-
CSASGQGETQYF
TGCAGTGCCAGCGGACAAGGAGAGACCCAGTACTTC
>TRBJ1-1|14|TRBV5-1|-|-
CASRAGTTNTEAFF
TGCGCCAGCAGGGCCGGGACAACGAACACTGAAGCTTTCTTT
>TRBJ1-1|14|TRBV2|-|-
CASSATRDGTEAFF
TGTGCCAGCAGTGCCACACGCGACGGGACTGAAGCTTTCTTT
>TRBJ1-1|15|TRBV6-5|-|-
CASSYAARSDTEAFF
TGTGCCAGCAGTTACGCCGCGAGGTCGGACACTGAAGCTTTCTTT
>TRBJ2-7|12|TRBV7-2|-|-
CASSLAFGEQYF
TGTGCCAGCAGCCTTGCTTTTGGAGAGCAGTACTTC
>TRBJ2-7|13|TRBV10-3|few|-
CAIRIDSSYEQYF
TGTGCCATCAGGATAGACAGCTCCTACGAGCAGTACTTC
>TRBJ1-6|15|TRBV20-1|-|-
CSARRQAGGYSPLHF
TGCAGTGCACGTCGACAGGCAGGAGGGTATTCACCCCTCCACTTT
>TRBJ1-6|12|TRBV20-1|once|-
CSAREVNSPLHF
TGCAGTGCTAGAGAGGTTAATTCACCCCTCCACTTT
>TRBJ2-5|15|TRBV20-1|-|-
CSARDTRTSGETQYF
TGCAGTGCTAGAGATACACGAACCTCTGGGGAGACCCAGTACTTC
>TRBJ1-1|11|TRBV20-1|-|-
CSAAHGTEAFF
TGCAGTGCGGCCCATGGCACTGAAGCTTTCTTT
>TRBJ2-2|17|TRBV11-3|-|TRBD1
CASSVRRTGGITGELFF
TGTGCCAGCAGCGTACGAAGGACAGGGGGGATCACCGGGGAGCTGTTTTTT
>TRBJ1-1|14|TRBV12-3/TRBV12-4|-|-
CASRYDDLSDGTFF
TGTGCCAGCAGATACGATGACTTGTCGGACGGGACTTTCTTT
>TRBJ1-5|17|TRBV20-1|-|-
CSARDLRGEGGNQPQHF
TGCAGTGCTAGAGATCTCAGGGGCGAAGGGGGCAATCAGCCCCAGCATTTT
>TRBJ1-2|19|TRBV7-2|-|TRBD1
CASSLPGQGPPLTSYGYTF
TGTGCCAGCAGCTTACCGGGACAGGGGCCACCTTTAACAAGCTATGGCTACACCTTC
>TRBJ1-1|11|TRBV29-1|-|-
CSVGQNTEAFF
TGCAGCGTGGGACAGAACACTGAAGCTTTCTTT
>TRBJ1-1|13|TRBV2|-|-
CASRAESGTEAFF
TGTGCCAGCAGAGCAGAGTCGGGAACTGAAGCTTTCTTT
>TRBJ2-3|14|TRBV7-9|-|TRBD1
CASSRTGDVDTQYF
TGTGCCAGCAGCCGGACAGGGGACGTGGATACGCAGTATTTT
>TRBJ2-3|14|TRBV6-2/TRBV6-3|-|-
CASRADHSTDTQYF
TGTGCCAGCCGGGCGGACCATAGCACAGATACGCAGTATTTT